This T cell receptor (beta chain) was sequenced in a study of blood T cell repertoires in COVID-19. Overall study context: The study drew acute and convalescent COVID-19 samples from the United States, Italy and Spain. T cells, B-cell-depleted T cells, or PBMCs provided the cDNA or gDNA that served as material.

The CDR3 spans 13 residues. With 6 bases removed from V and 5 bases from J, the gap between germline ends came to 13 bases. Looked up from germline, CDR1 is LGHNT and CDR2 is FRNRAP. Original analysis: Amplification of reference gene primers provided the estimated nucleated cell counts. TCRdb keeps only in-frame clones here, not all; method: immunoSEQ multiplex PCR. V and J calls and clone size come straight from that table; D and trimming were deduced from the DNA. Altogether about 180,000 clones are present, 70% to 90% being singletons, with the ten largest covering under 6%. Notes on this clone: The same CDR3 arises from other DNA sequences in this sample as well.

Followed longitudinally, the Seattle patients had been enrolled during active infection. The receptor comes from a woman aged 45-60 years with COVID-19, enrolled during active disease. The sample consisted of peripheral blood. The chain employs TRBV12-5 and TRBJ2-5, with D possibly being TRBD2 (6 bases). CDR3 region: CASGLGGGETQYF. CDR3 nucleotide sequence: TGTGCTAGTGGCCTTGGGGGAGGCGAGACCCAGTACTTC.